This T cell receptor beta chain was obtained from a study of T cells in Graves' hyperthyroidism and ophthalmopathy. V lost 5 bases, J lost 9 bases, and 9 bases stayed unmatched. This CDR3 comprises 15 residues. Germline CDR1 reads SGHAT; CDR2 reads FQDESV (reference sequence). Amplified TCR beta CDR3 regions derived from RNA transcripts. When the TCR CDR3 underwent first-round RT-PCR, the HTBI primer set was used. TCRdb ran MiXCR on the multiplex PCR reads and lists one entry per CDR3 protein. The sample carries approximately 600,000 distinct CDR3 sequences, over 12% recorded once. This clonotype was sampled from a woman aged 40 to 50 with Graves' ophthalmopathy. Sequenced input: blood. This chain uses TRBV11-1 with TRBJ2-5, with 13 bases identical to TRBD2. CDR3 bases: TGTGCCAGCAGCGCCCGACTAGCGGGAGGAGCGGCCCAGTACTTC. Its translation: CASSARLAGGAAQYF.